These 5 T cell receptor beta chains share one sample of origin, sequenced in a study of T cells in Graves' hyperthyroidism and ophthalmopathy. TCR beta CDR3 sequences were amplified from RNA transcripts. HTBI primers drove first-round RT-PCR of the TCR CDR3. TCRdb fed the multiplex PCR reads into MiXCR, producing one record per CDR3 protein. The sample includes hundreds of thousands of distinct CDR3 sequences, less than 25% of them seen just once. The sequenced sample consisted of blood. These receptors originate from a man aged 30 to 39 with Graves' ophthalmopathy.

The chain links TRBV30 to TRBJ2-2, with D unresolved. V was pared by 2 bases and J by 1 base, with 11 bases between. CDR1 and CDR2 from the germline V gene are GTSNPN and SVGIG (reference sequence). This CDR3 is built from 15 residues. The DNA of the CDR3 is TGTGCCTGGAGTAGCCCAGCGAGGAACACCGGGGAGCTGTTTTTT. This translates into CAWSSPARNTGELFF.

This clonotype was recorded at least ten times. The genes are TRBV11-2 and TRBJ2-3; 7 bases fit TRBD2. Germline V gene sequence: CDR1 SGHAT, CDR2 FQNNGV. The CDR3 length is 15 residues. Losses at the gene ends were 3 bases for V and 3 bases for J; bases not matched to a gene: 6. CDR3 bases: TGTGCCAGCAGCTTTAGTGGCGGGAGAACAGATACGCAGTATTTT. Amino acid sequence: CASSFSGGRTDTQYF. The full variable domain, in which reference TRBV11-2 and TRBJ2-3 provide the parts outside the CDR3, is EAGVAQSPRYKIIEKRQSVAFWCNPISGHATLYWYQQILGQGPKLLIQFQNNGVVDDSQLPKDRFSAERLKGVDSTLKIQPAKLEDSAVYLCASSFSGGRTDTQYFGPGTRLTVL.

The chain links TRBV6-5 to TRBJ2-2; D is perhaps TRBD2 (7 bases). V lost 2 bases to trimming and J lost 4 bases, with 17 bases between them. This CDR3 comprises 17 residues. The germline gives CDR1 MNHEY, CDR2 SVGAGI. The CDR3 region has the DNA TGTGCCAGCAGTTACGCCCTGGAGGGGGGGGCCACCGGGGAGCTGTTTTTT. Protein: CASSYALEGGATGELFF.

The J gene is TRBJ2-2, the V gene TRBV3-1; 8 bases line up with TRBD2. Trimming cost V 1 base and J 6 bases; bases outside gene matches: 4. CDR3 length equals 15 residues. Germline V gene lookup returns CDR1 LGHDT and CDR2 YNNKEL (reference sequence). CDR3 loop: CASSQGLANAGELFF. The CDR3 coding sequence is TGTGCCAGCAGCCAAGGACTAGCGAATGCCGGGGAGCTGTTTTTT.

The chain couples TRBV5-5 to TRBJ2-7, with TRBD2 matching 11 bases. The V gene's germline CDR1 is SGHKS and CDR2 YYEKEE (reference sequence). V lost 4 bases, J lost 2 bases, and 20 bases stayed unmatched. CDR3 size: 20 residues. The CDR3 DNA is TGTGCCAGCAGCGTCAAATTCGGGCCCCAAATAGCGGGAGGGCCCTACGAGCAGTACTTC. Its translation is CASSVKFGPQIAGGPYEQYF. The full variable domain, its missing parts supplied by reference TRBV5-5 and TRBJ2-7, is DAGVTQSPTHLIKTRGQQVTLRCSPISGHKSVSWYQQVLGQGPQFIFQYYEKEERGRGNFPDRFSARQFPNYSSELNVNALLLGDSALYLCASSVKFGPQIAGGPYEQYFGPGTRLTVT.